The rows below give T cell receptor beta chains drawn from one sample of a study of graft-versus-host responses after intestinal transplantation. Using immunoSEQ multiplex PCR, the repertoire was profiled, and TCRdb retains in-frame clones only, with some absent. The sample carries under 90,000 clones, around 90% recorded once. No antigen has been identified for these receptors. This specimen consisted of unstimulated CD8+ T cells sorted from spleen or lymph node cells, obtained before transplant. The receptors come from a human donor who was the organ donor for an intestinal transplant. CDR3s leave out the opening cysteine and the closing phenylalanine or tryptophan.

v_gene: TRBV19
j_gene: TRBJ2-1
CDR3aa: ASNPLSGSNEQF

v_gene: TRBV6-5
j_gene: TRBJ1-2
CDR3aa: ASSERGSYGYT

v_gene: TRBV29-1
j_gene: TRBJ2-5
CDR3aa: SGYSGGETQY

v_gene: TRBV5-6
j_gene: TRBJ1-1
CDR3aa: ASTLGVGNTEAF

v_gene: TRBV18
j_gene: TRBJ1-6
CDR3aa: ASSFPGTEDPFNSPLH

v_gene: TRBV7-6
j_gene: TRBJ1-4
CDR3aa: ASSLGQQATNEKLF

v_gene: TRBV6-5
j_gene: TRBJ1-2
CDR3aa: ASSYSEGNGYT

v_gene: TRBV29-1
j_gene: TRBJ2-1
CDR3aa: TTHVGGEQF

v_gene: TRBV4-3
j_gene: TRBJ1-3
CDR3aa: ASSQVGLPGQKFSGNTIY

v_gene: TRBV27
j_gene: TRBJ2-1
CDR3aa: ASALWTSGGSEQF

v_gene: TRBV2
j_gene: TRBJ2-1
CDR3aa: ASSTGDNEQF

v_gene: TRBV7-9
j_gene: TRBJ1-5
CDR3aa: ASSPAEPGSNQPQH

v_gene: TRBV29-1
j_gene: TRBJ1-2
CDR3aa: SVRDRTFSGYGYT

v_gene: TRBV4-1
j_gene: TRBJ1-6
CDR3aa: ASSQGGGYNSPLH

v_gene: TRBV4-1
j_gene: TRBJ1-1
CDR3aa: ASSEGLNTEAF

v_gene: TRBV18
j_gene: TRBJ2-5
CDR3aa: ASSRGHTQY

v_gene: TRBV10-1
j_gene: TRBJ2-1
CDR3aa: ASSESDRDLDNEQF

v_gene: TRBV2
j_gene: TRBJ2-5
CDR3aa: ASRAGGYSETQY

v_gene: TRBV28
j_gene: TRBJ2-2
CDR3aa: ASSLGRPNTGELF

v_gene: TRBV6-1
j_gene: TRBJ1-6
CDR3aa: ASSTQGSDSPLH

v_gene: TRBV7-6
j_gene: TRBJ2-5
CDR3aa: ASSQTRANETQY

v_gene: TRBV4-2
j_gene: TRBJ1-5
CDR3aa: ASSLRVRIQPQH

v_gene: TRBV13
j_gene: TRBJ1-4
CDR3aa: ASSTGQGFEKLF

v_gene: TRBV5-8
j_gene: TRBJ1-6
CDR3aa: ASSLYGGSSYNSPLH

v_gene: TRBV29-1
j_gene: TRBJ2-1
CDR3aa: SAKGVTGGSNEQF

v_gene: TRBV7-6
j_gene: TRBJ1-3
CDR3aa: ASSPGQGVHTIY

v_gene: TRBV11-2
j_gene: TRBJ2-1
CDR3aa: ASSLETSGGDEQF

v_gene: TRBV6-4
j_gene: TRBJ1-1
CDR3aa: ASSDSGGAGEAF

v_gene: TRBV15
j_gene: TRBJ2-5
CDR3aa: ATSAGRIQETQY

v_gene: TRBV6-1
j_gene: TRBJ1-2
CDR3aa: AGRKEDSGYYGYT

v_gene: TRBV6-1
j_gene: TRBJ2-3
CDR3aa: ASSVERGDTDTQY

v_gene: TRBV5-6
j_gene: TRBJ1-1
CDR3aa: ASSLRGAEAF

v_gene: TRBV28
j_gene: TRBJ1-1
CDR3aa: ASREQGMNTEAF

v_gene: TRBV6-4
j_gene: TRBJ1-6
CDR3aa: ASRTTGVTPGSYNSPLH

v_gene: TRBV4-1
j_gene: TRBJ1-1
CDR3aa: ASSHSIGVEAEAF

v_gene: TRBV4-3
j_gene: TRBJ2-2
CDR3aa: ASSQDLAGKNTGELF

v_gene: TRBV28
j_gene: TRBJ1-1
CDR3aa: ASSLGQGALNTEAF

v_gene: TRBV6-5
j_gene: TRBJ2-3
CDR3aa: ASSDSRGTQY

v_gene: TRBV6-5
j_gene: TRBJ1-2
CDR3aa: ASSYYSGTRGYT